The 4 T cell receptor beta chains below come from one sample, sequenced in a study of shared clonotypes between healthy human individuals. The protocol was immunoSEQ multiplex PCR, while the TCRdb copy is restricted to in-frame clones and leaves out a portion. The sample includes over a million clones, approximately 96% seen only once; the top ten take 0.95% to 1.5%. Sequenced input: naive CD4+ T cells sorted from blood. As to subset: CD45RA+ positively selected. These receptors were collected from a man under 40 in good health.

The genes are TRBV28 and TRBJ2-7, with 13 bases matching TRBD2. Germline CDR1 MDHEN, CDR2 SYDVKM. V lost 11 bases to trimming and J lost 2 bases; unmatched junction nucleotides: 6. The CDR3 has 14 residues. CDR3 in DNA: TGTGCCTCTAAGGGGACTAGCGGGACCTACGAGCAGTACTTC. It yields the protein CASKGTSGTYEQYF.

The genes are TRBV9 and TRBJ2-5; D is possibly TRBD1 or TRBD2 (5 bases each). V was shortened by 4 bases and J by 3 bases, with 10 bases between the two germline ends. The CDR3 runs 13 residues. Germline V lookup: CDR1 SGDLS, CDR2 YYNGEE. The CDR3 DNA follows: TGTGCCAGCAGCCTCGGGACGAAAGAGACCCAGTACTTC. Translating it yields CASSLGTKETQYF. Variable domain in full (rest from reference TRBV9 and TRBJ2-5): DSGVTQTPKHLITATGQRVTLRCSPRSGDLSVYWYQQSLDQGLQFLIQYYNGEERAKGNILERFSAQQFPDLHSELNLSSLELGDSALYFCASSLGTKETQYFGPGTRLLVL.

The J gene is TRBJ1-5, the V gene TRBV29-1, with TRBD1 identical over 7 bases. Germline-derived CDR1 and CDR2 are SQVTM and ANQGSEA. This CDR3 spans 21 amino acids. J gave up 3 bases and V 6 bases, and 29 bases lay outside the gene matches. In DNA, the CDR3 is TGCAGCGTCCCCTCCCCTGAGACGGGACAGTTAGGGGTTCGGATCAATCAGCCCCAGCATTTT. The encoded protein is CSVPSPETGQLGVRINQPQHF.

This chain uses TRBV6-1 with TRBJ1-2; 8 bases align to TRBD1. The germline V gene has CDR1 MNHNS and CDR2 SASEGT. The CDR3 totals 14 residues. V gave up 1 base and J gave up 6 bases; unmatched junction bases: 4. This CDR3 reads CASSEGGQADGYTF. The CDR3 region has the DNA TGTGCCAGCAGTGAAGGGGGACAGGCTGATGGCTACACCTTC.